These T cell receptor beta chains were read from a single sample in a study of blood T cell repertoires in COVID-19. The protocol was immunoSEQ multiplex PCR, while the TCRdb copy is restricted to in-frame clones and leaves out a portion. Of some 250,000 clones in the sample, 75% to 90% were seen once. Sequencing was done on a sample of peripheral blood. These receptor sequences come from a man aged 25 to 45 who had recovered from COVID-19. Each CDR3 is given with its conserved first and last residue. The D gene is left open where the match is weak. The size field is filled for only some rows; it gives once, few, many or a size class.

TRBD1	.	TRBV9	TRBJ1-1	TGTGCCAGCAGCCCCAAGACAGGGGAGGGAACTGAAGCTTTCTTT	CASSPKTGEGTEAFF
.	once	TRBV19	TRBJ1-4	TGTGCCAGTAGTTTGTCCCGCGGTCCTAATGAAAAACTGTTTTTT	CASSLSRGPNEKLFF
TRBD1	.	TRBV18	TRBJ2-7	TGTGCCAGCTCCCCGCCGGACAGGGGAGGCGAGCAGTACTTC	CASSPPDRGGEQYF
TRBD1	.	TRBV5-5	TRBJ2-7	TGTGCCAGCAGCTCAGGAGAGGGGACAGGGAGCTCCTACGAGCAGTACTTC	CASSSGEGTGSSYEQYF
.	.	TRBV7-2	TRBJ2-5	TGTGCCAGCAGCTCCTACAGGGCCCAAGAGACCCAGTACTTC	CASSSYRAQETQYF
TRBD2	.	TRBV5-5	TRBJ2-3	TGTGCCAGCAGCTTGGGGCTAGCGGGGGGACCTACCGATACGCAGTATTTT	CASSLGLAGGPTDTQYF
.	.	TRBV12-3/TRBV12-4	TRBJ1-3	TGTGCCAGCATCCAGGGGTGGGGAAACACCATATATTTT	CASIQGWGNTIYF
.	.	TRBV6-2/TRBV6-3	TRBJ2-1	TGTGCCAGCACCCCCGGGAGAGCAGAGGGGAATGAGCAGTTCTTC	CASTPGRAEGNEQFF
.	.	TRBV18	TRBJ1-1	TGTGCCAGCTCACTGAATGAATTACAGGGTCCCTTCAACACTGAAGCTTTCTTT	CASSLNELQGPFNTEAFF
TRBD1	once	TRBV9	TRBJ1-6	TGTGCCAGCAGCACCCGACAGGGCAGCTCCTATAATTCACCCCTCCACTTT	CASSTRQGSSYNSPLHF
TRBD2	.	TRBV4-1	TRBJ2-3	TGCGCCAGCAGCCAAGAGGGAGCGGGGTCTGCCACAGATACGCAGTATTTT	CASSQEGAGSATDTQYF
.	.	TRBV6-2/TRBV6-3	TRBJ1-1	TGTGCCAGCAGCCCACCGCAGCGGACTGAAGCTTTCTTT	CASSPPQRTEAFF
TRBD1	.	TRBV5-6	TRBJ2-2	TGTGCCAGCAGCCCAGGGACAGGAGCGAACACCGGGGAGCTGTTTTTT	CASSPGTGANTGELFF
TRBD1	.	TRBV6-5	TRBJ1-6	TGTGCCAGCAGCCCGACAGGGAACAATTCACCCCTCCACTTT	CASSPTGNNSPLHF
.	.	TRBV29-1	TRBJ2-7	TGCAGCGTTGTGAAAGAGGGCTGGGGCTACGAGCAGTACTTC	CSVVKEGWGYEQYF
.	.	TRBV9	TRBJ1-3	TGTGCCAGCAGCCCCGATTTGGCCCGTATGGACACCATATATTTT	CASSPDLARMDTIYF
.	few	TRBV5-1	TRBJ2-3	TGCGCCAGCAGCTTGGGAGGGGCAGGGGGCACAGATACGCAGTATTTT	CASSLGGAGGTDTQYF
TRBD2	.	TRBV4-1	TRBJ2-5	TGCGCCAGCAGCCCCTCTACCCCTAGCGGAACCTTTATGGGGACCCAGTACTTC	CASSPSTPSGTFMGTQYF
.	once	TRBV5-6	TRBJ2-1	TGTGCCAGCAGCCTGACGCTACAGGAGGGCAACAATGAGCAGTTCTTC	CASSLTLQEGNNEQFF
TRBD1	.	TRBV4-3	TRBJ1-2	TGCGCCAGCAGCCACCTACAGGGGGAAGGCTACACCTTC	CASSHLQGEGYTF
TRBD1	.	TRBV25-1	TRBJ1-2	TGTGCCAGCAGTGGCCCCGGGACAGGGAATGGCTACACCTTC	CASSGPGTGNGYTF
.	few	TRBV25-1	TRBJ2-2	TGTGCCAGCAGTGACGGCGGGGACCCGAACACCGGGGAGCTGTTTTTT	CASSDGGDPNTGELFF
.	.	TRBV14	TRBJ2-7	TGTGCCAGCAGCCCTTCCGGGCACAGGGCTTCCTACGAGCAGTACTTC	CASSPSGHRASYEQYF
TRBD2	.	TRBV13	TRBJ2-2	TGTGCCAGCAGCTTGGGGAGGGGAGTCACCGGGGAGCTGTTTTTT	CASSLGRGVTGELFF
.	.	TRBV7-9	TRBJ1-1	TGTGCCAGCAGCTTAGGACGGGGTGGCTTGGCTGAAGCTTTCTTT	CASSLGRGGLAEAFF
.	.	TRBV10-1	TRBJ1-1	TGCGCCAGCTCTCATAGAGAGAACACTGAAGCTTTCTTT	CASSHRENTEAFF
TRBD2	once	TRBV6-5	TRBJ2-2	TGTGCCAGCATGGGAGTAGCGGGGGCCACCGGGGAGCTGTTTTTT	CASMGVAGATGELFF
TRBD1	.	TRBV5-1	TRBJ2-5	TGCGCCAGCAGCCTGGGACAGGTGGTTCAAGAGACCCAGTACTTC	CASSLGQVVQETQYF
.	.	TRBV12-3/TRBV12-4	TRBJ2-7	TGTGCCAGCAGTTTAAGAGGTATATACGAGCAGTACTTC	CASSLRGIYEQYF
.	few	TRBV5-6	TRBJ1-5	TGTGCCAGCAGCTTGATCCAGGAGGGCAATCAGCCCCAGCATTTT	CASSLIQEGNQPQHF
TRBD2	.	TRBV6-5	TRBJ2-3	TGTGCCAGCAGGGAGCGGGGGGGCACAGATACGCAGTATTTT	CASRERGGTDTQYF